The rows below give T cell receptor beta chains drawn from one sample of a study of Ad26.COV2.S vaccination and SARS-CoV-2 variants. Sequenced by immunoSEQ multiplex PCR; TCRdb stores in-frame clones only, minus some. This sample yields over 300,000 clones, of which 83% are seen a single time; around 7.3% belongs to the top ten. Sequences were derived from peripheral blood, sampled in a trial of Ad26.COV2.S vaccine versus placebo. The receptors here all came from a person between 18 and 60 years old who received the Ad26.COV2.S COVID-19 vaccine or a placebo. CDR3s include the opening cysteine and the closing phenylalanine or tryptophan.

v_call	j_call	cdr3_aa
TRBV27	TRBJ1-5	CASSFRGVGATVDNQPQHF
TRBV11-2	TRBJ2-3	CASSRTDTQYF
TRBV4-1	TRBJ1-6	CASLNPTRPDSPLHF
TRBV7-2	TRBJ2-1	CASSFSSGGVNEQFF
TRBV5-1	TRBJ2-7	CASSIGTVRGNEQYF
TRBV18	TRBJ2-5	CASPRSETQYF
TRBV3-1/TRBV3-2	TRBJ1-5	CASSQDTGRYQPQHF
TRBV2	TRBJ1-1	CASRWTSWATEAFF
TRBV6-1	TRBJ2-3	CASSEGGPSRYF
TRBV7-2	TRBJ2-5	CASSLSPGQETQYF
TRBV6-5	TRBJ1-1	CASSSGRGDTEAFF
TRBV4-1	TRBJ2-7	CASSQVLGYEQYF
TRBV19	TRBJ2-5	CASRTSGRSGETQYF
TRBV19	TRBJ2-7	CASSIGYNKPSGEQYF
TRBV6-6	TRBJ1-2	CASSYGDTVNYGYTF
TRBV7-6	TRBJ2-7	CASSLGTSGTNEQYF